The T cell receptor beta chain under discussion was sequenced for a study of regulatory T cells in long-lasting Graves disease. Germline V gives CDR1 LNHNV, CDR2 YYDKDF (reference sequence). Trimming shortened V by 2 bases and J by 4 bases, and 9 bases separated the two germline ends. CDR3 length: 14 residues. Time point specified: newly diagnosed GD, antithyroid drugs for less than 3 months. Extracted RNA from PBMCs served as the source of the TCR library. Arm-PCR of CDR3 regions and iRepertoire HTBI primers were used to build TCR beta libraries. Study processing details: Samples jointly harbored roughly 60 TRBV and 14 to 15 TRBJ segments. TCRdb re-analysed the multiplex PCR reads in MiXCR, keeping a single row per CDR3 protein. These V and J calls are TCRdb output, not the study's own analysis. The sample records about 320,000 distinct CDR3 sequences, 15% to 20% being singletons. This clonotype was seen repeatedly, ten times or more.

Material: peripheral blood mononuclear cells (PBMCs), obtained at new diagnosis, from a patient treated with antithyroid drugs. This TCR derives from a female donor with Graves disease. This chain links TRBV15 with TRBJ2-1; no clear D. CDR3 loop: CATSRKRSYNEQFF. The CDR3 DNA follows: TGTGCCACCAGCAGAAAACGGAGTTACAATGAGCAGTTCTTC.